These T cell receptor beta chains were read from a single sample in a study of blood T cell repertoires in COVID-19. Clones were read by immunoSEQ multiplex PCR, and TCRdb kept only the in-frame ones, dropping some. The data show nearly 55,000 clones, 85% to 90% seen once. Sequencing was carried out using peripheral blood. Every receptor here comes from a man between 65 and 80 years old with active COVID-19. The conserved cysteine and the conserved F or W are not part of the CDR3 here. Clone size is shown for a subset of rows, as once, few, many or a class of expanded clone.

V	size	J	CDR3
TRBV14	.	TRBJ1-2	ASSPLPGQDNYGYT
TRBV24-1	once	TRBJ2-5	ATSDLTAQETQY
TRBV19	once	TRBJ1-2	ASTFTGGNTGYT
TRBV6-5	.	TRBJ1-1	ASSWGAGNTEAF
TRBV12-5	.	TRBJ1-2	ASGRDYGYT
TRBV7-2	.	TRBJ2-5	ASSFGGAGETQY
TRBV4-3	.	TRBJ2-5	ASSQDLQPTETQY
TRBV7-9	.	TRBJ2-7	ASSLGGVTREQY
TRBV24-1	.	TRBJ2-1	ATSNRGQYNEQF
TRBV7-2	.	TRBJ2-7	ASSLAERGGYEQY
TRBV18	.	TRBJ1-1	ASSPGGLNTEAF
TRBV5-5	.	TRBJ2-7	ASSRTGAADEQY
TRBV5-1	.	TRBJ2-2	ASSPDYITGELF
TRBV7-3	.	TRBJ1-1	ASSLTKMNTEAF
TRBV15	.	TRBJ2-7	ATSTTPGRVDYEQY
TRBV9	.	TRBJ1-2	ASSTRAGVIGYT
TRBV7-8	.	TRBJ2-3	ASSLALQVADTQY
TRBV5-1	.	TRBJ2-4	ASSLGQGSSKNIQY
TRBV19	.	TRBJ2-7	ASRGGGYTYEQY
TRBV5-1	.	TRBJ2-3	ASTSSPGDTDTQY
TRBV9	.	TRBJ1-1	ASSVAVNTEAF
TRBV15	.	TRBJ1-2	ATSREYMGTGGNHGYT
TRBV19	.	TRBJ1-6	ASRSFGESPYNSPLH
TRBV18	.	TRBJ2-1	ASSPKGASTYNEQF
TRBV6-2/TRBV6-3	few	TRBJ1-5	ASSSYSNQPQH
TRBV11-2	once	TRBJ2-1	ASSPTSGGNEQF
TRBV7-2	.	TRBJ2-7	ASSLGRVYEQY
TRBV4-1	.	TRBJ1-2	ASSATGSGYT
TRBV5-1	.	TRBJ1-1	ASNFDSNTEAF